A single T cell receptor (beta chain) is shown here with its context. No antigen is known for it. Trimming cost V 4 bases and J 6 bases, with 8 bases left between them. The CDR3 covers 13 residues. Germline values: CDR1 SGHNT, CDR2 YYREEE (reference sequence). The sample belongs to a study of cytomegalovirus exposure and HLA in healthy donors. Overall study: Clustering assigned approximately 78% of the approximately 370 genotyped donors to the Caucasian-associated ancestry cluster. Study-wide results and limits: Later analysis placed DRB1 highest and HLA-C lowest in TCR association rates, which differed by HLA locus.

PCR employed 60 Vbeta and 13 Jbeta primers. Generated by immunoSEQ multiplex PCR, the TCRdb table keeps only in-frame clones and is missing some. The sample has 100,000 to 150,000 clones, more than 60% seen once; the top ten hold about 8.9%. Sample: PBMCs. The clonotype originates from a woman in her forties in good health and CMV-seropositive. The chain employs TRBV5-4 and TRBJ1-6; D is perhaps TRBD1 (5 bases). This chain's CDR3 is CASSGDSNSPLHF. The DNA for the CDR3 is TGTGCCAGCAGCGGGGACTCTAATTCACCCCTCCACTTT.